The rows below give T cell receptor beta chains drawn from one sample of a study of T cell responses to AZD1222 COVID-19 vaccine. The method was immunoSEQ multiplex PCR; TCRdb's version includes in-frame clones alone and lacks a portion of them. The table lists about 100,000 clones, approximately 91% of them singletons. The sample consisted of peripheral blood, taken on day 0 of AZD1222 vaccination. Receptors originate from an adult in good health. Both conserved end residues are part of each CDR3. The D gene is left open where the match is weak. Some rows mark clone size as missing; the rest say once, few, many or name a class of expanded clone.

V gene: TRBV28; CDR3 length: 14; J gene: TRBJ1-5; clone size: .; D gene: .; CDR3 protein: CASSFGWGKQPQHF; CDR3 DNA: TGTGCCAGCAGTTTCGGGTGGGGGAAGCAGCCCCAGCATTTT
V gene: TRBV5-1; CDR3 length: 15; J gene: TRBJ2-7; clone size: .; D gene: TRBD1; CDR3 protein: CASSSDDREGAEQYF; CDR3 DNA: TGCGCCAGCAGCTCCGACGACAGGGAAGGGGCCGAGCAGTACTTC
V gene: TRBV2; CDR3 length: 17; J gene: TRBJ2-5; clone size: .; D gene: .; CDR3 protein: CASTPFGGQEGWETQYF; CDR3 DNA: TGTGCCAGTACTCCCTTCGGGGGTCAGGAAGGATGGGAGACCCAGTACTTC
V gene: TRBV19; CDR3 length: 14; J gene: TRBJ2-5; clone size: .; D gene: .; CDR3 protein: CASSPRADQETQYF; CDR3 DNA: TGTGCCAGTAGTCCGAGGGCAGACCAAGAGACCCAGTACTTC
V gene: TRBV7-9; CDR3 length: 18; J gene: TRBJ2-7; clone size: .; D gene: TRBD2; CDR3 protein: CASSPKPSGAGIFYEQYF; CDR3 DNA: TGTGCCAGCAGCCCAAAACCTAGCGGGGCCGGTATTTTCTACGAGCAGTACTTC
V gene: TRBV9; CDR3 length: 15; J gene: TRBJ2-3; clone size: .; D gene: .; CDR3 protein: CASSVGVTSTDTQYF; CDR3 DNA: TGTGCCAGCAGCGTAGGGGTTACTAGCACAGATACGCAGTATTTT
V gene: TRBV28; CDR3 length: 12; J gene: TRBJ2-1; clone size: .; D gene: .; CDR3 protein: CASNPEGYEQFF; CDR3 DNA: TGTGCCAGCAACCCGGAGGGGTATGAGCAGTTCTTC
V gene: TRBV7-9; CDR3 length: 18; J gene: TRBJ1-3; clone size: few; D gene: .; CDR3 protein: CASSLAFRGTNSGNTIYF; CDR3 DNA: TGTGCCAGCAGCTTAGCGTTTCGGGGGACCAACTCTGGAAACACCATATATTTT
V gene: TRBV9; CDR3 length: 13; J gene: TRBJ2-7; clone size: once; D gene: .; CDR3 protein: CASSAPGSYEQYF; CDR3 DNA: TGTGCCAGCAGCGCCCCAGGGTCCTACGAGCAGTACTTC
V gene: TRBV7-9; CDR3 length: 13; J gene: TRBJ1-2; clone size: .; D gene: .; CDR3 protein: CASSLEDSYGYTF; CDR3 DNA: TGTGCCAGCAGCTTAGAGGACAGTTACGGCTACACCTTC
V gene: TRBV5-1; CDR3 length: 15; J gene: TRBJ1-3; clone size: .; D gene: .; CDR3 protein: CASSLASQPKNTIYF; CDR3 DNA: TGCGCCAGCAGCTTGGCCAGTCAGCCAAAGAACACCATATATTTT
V gene: TRBV5-1; CDR3 length: 16; J gene: TRBJ2-5; clone size: .; D gene: TRBD1; CDR3 protein: CASSYIDRGDQETQYF; CDR3 DNA: TGCGCCAGCAGCTACATCGACAGGGGGGACCAAGAGACCCAGTACTTC
V gene: TRBV10-3; CDR3 length: 13; J gene: TRBJ1-5; clone size: many; D gene: .; CDR3 protein: CASGPGSNQPQHF; CDR3 DNA: TGTGCCTCTGGCCCCGGGAGCAATCAGCCCCAGCATTTT
V gene: TRBV6-5; CDR3 length: 16; J gene: TRBJ2-7; clone size: .; D gene: TRBD2; CDR3 protein: CASSYRASGKAYEQYF; CDR3 DNA: TGTGCCAGCAGTTACCGGGCTAGCGGGAAGGCCTACGAGCAGTACTTC
V gene: TRBV5-1; CDR3 length: 16; J gene: TRBJ1-6; clone size: .; D gene: .; CDR3 protein: CASSKEIQGNNSPLHF; CDR3 DNA: TGCGCCAGCAGCAAAGAGATACAGGGTAATAATTCACCCCTCCACTTT
V gene: TRBV7-7; CDR3 length: 18; J gene: TRBJ2-1; clone size: .; D gene: TRBD1; CDR3 protein: CASSLLPPRTGGYNEQFF; CDR3 DNA: TGTGCTAGCAGCTTACTCCCCCCTCGGACAGGTGGATACAATGAGCAGTTCTTC
V gene: TRBV20-1; CDR3 length: 15; J gene: TRBJ2-2; clone size: .; D gene: TRBD2; CDR3 protein: CSASKVEGLAGALVF; CDR3 DNA: TGCAGTGCTAGTAAAGTAGAGGGACTAGCGGGAGCCCTGGTTTTT
V gene: TRBV18; CDR3 length: 15; J gene: TRBJ2-1; clone size: few; D gene: .; CDR3 protein: CASSPLGFSYNEQFF; CDR3 DNA: TGTGCCAGCTCACCCTTGGGGTTTTCCTACAATGAGCAGTTCTTC
V gene: TRBV30; CDR3 length: 16; J gene: TRBJ2-1; clone size: once; D gene: TRBD2; CDR3 protein: CAWSQGLAGKYNEQFF; CDR3 DNA: TGTGCCTGGAGCCAGGGGCTAGCGGGAAAATACAATGAGCAGTTCTTC
V gene: TRBV5-1; CDR3 length: 16; J gene: TRBJ1-3; clone size: .; D gene: .; CDR3 protein: CASSRNTGFPGNTIYF; CDR3 DNA: TGCGCCAGCAGCAGGAACACAGGGTTTCCGGGAAACACCATATATTTT
V gene: TRBV28; CDR3 length: 11; J gene: TRBJ2-5; clone size: few; D gene: .; CDR3 protein: CASSSQETQYF; CDR3 DNA: TGTGCCAGCAGTTCACAAGAGACCCAGTACTTC
V gene: TRBV5-4; CDR3 length: 17; J gene: TRBJ2-7; clone size: few; D gene: TRBD2; CDR3 protein: CASSPTSGEDAVYEQYF; CDR3 DNA: TGTGCCAGCAGCCCGACTAGCGGGGAGGATGCTGTCTACGAGCAGTACTTC
V gene: TRBV5-1; CDR3 length: 15; J gene: TRBJ1-4; clone size: .; D gene: TRBD1; CDR3 protein: CASSPRQGPNEKLFF; CDR3 DNA: TGCGCCAGCAGCCCACGACAGGGGCCTAATGAAAAACTGTTTTTT
V gene: TRBV5-1; CDR3 length: 19; J gene: TRBJ1-4; clone size: .; D gene: .; CDR3 protein: CASSRKLRGGLATNEKLFF; CDR3 DNA: TGCGCCAGCAGCCGTAAGCTGCGGGGCGGACTTGCAACTAATGAAAAACTGTTTTTT
V gene: TRBV3-1/TRBV3-2; CDR3 length: 13; J gene: TRBJ2-1; clone size: .; D gene: .; CDR3 protein: CASSRDVRSEQFF; CDR3 DNA: TGTGCCAGCAGCCGGGATGTGAGAAGCGAGCAGTTCTTC
V gene: TRBV11-2; CDR3 length: 17; J gene: TRBJ1-4; clone size: .; D gene: .; CDR3 protein: CASSLWPRLATNEKLFF; CDR3 DNA: TGTGCCAGCAGCCTATGGCCCAGGCTTGCAACTAATGAAAAACTGTTTTTT
V gene: TRBV11-2; CDR3 length: 18; J gene: TRBJ2-3; clone size: .; D gene: TRBD2; CDR3 protein: CASSAVPGLAGETDTQYF; CDR3 DNA: TGTGCCAGCAGCGCCGTCCCGGGACTAGCGGGAGAGACAGATACGCAGTATTTT
V gene: TRBV3-1/TRBV3-2; CDR3 length: 15; J gene: TRBJ2-2; clone size: .; D gene: .; CDR3 protein: CASTRAQRRTGELFF; CDR3 DNA: TGTGCCAGCACCAGAGCCCAGCGGCGCACCGGGGAGCTGTTTTTT
V gene: TRBV27; CDR3 length: 15; J gene: TRBJ1-4; clone size: .; D gene: TRBD1; CDR3 protein: CASSPHDRGSEKLFF; CDR3 DNA: TGTGCCAGCAGTCCCCACGACAGGGGGAGTGAAAAACTGTTTTTT
V gene: TRBV3-1/TRBV3-2; CDR3 length: 17; J gene: TRBJ1-6; clone size: .; D gene: .; CDR3 protein: CASSQDHGGGFGSPLHF; CDR3 DNA: TGTGCCAGCAGCCAAGATCATGGAGGGGGTTTCGGTTCACCCCTCCACTTT
V gene: TRBV6-5; CDR3 length: 15; J gene: TRBJ1-5; clone size: .; D gene: TRBD1; CDR3 protein: CASSLTGVPDQPQHF; CDR3 DNA: TGTGCCAGCAGCTTGACAGGGGTCCCTGATCAGCCCCAGCATTTT
V gene: TRBV18; CDR3 length: 15; J gene: TRBJ2-3; clone size: .; D gene: TRBD2; CDR3 protein: CASSPPGLDSDTQYF; CDR3 DNA: TGTGCCAGCTCACCACCGGGACTAGACTCCGATACGCAGTATTTT
V gene: TRBV9; CDR3 length: 15; J gene: TRBJ1-2; clone size: once; D gene: .; CDR3 protein: CASSVGGGENYGYTF; CDR3 DNA: TGTGCCAGCAGCGTGGGGGGAGGGGAAAACTATGGCTACACCTTC
V gene: TRBV18; CDR3 length: 15; J gene: TRBJ1-4; clone size: once; D gene: .; CDR3 protein: CASSRMHSTNEKLFF; CDR3 DNA: TGTGCCAGCTCCCGAATGCATTCAACTAATGAAAAACTGTTTTTT
V gene: TRBV9; CDR3 length: 15; J gene: TRBJ2-5; clone size: .; D gene: TRBD2; CDR3 protein: CASSVVGGRAETQYF; CDR3 DNA: TGTGCCAGCAGCGTAGTCGGCGGGAGGGCGGAGACCCAGTACTTC
V gene: TRBV4-2; CDR3 length: 17; J gene: TRBJ2-7; clone size: .; D gene: TRBD2; CDR3 protein: CASSQDSVASGRDEQYF; CDR3 DNA: TGTGCCAGCAGCCAAGACTCAGTGGCTAGCGGGCGGGACGAGCAGTACTTC
V gene: TRBV10-3; CDR3 length: 13; J gene: TRBJ1-2; clone size: .; D gene: .; CDR3 protein: CAIGQSGDYGYTF; CDR3 DNA: TGTGCCATCGGACAATCAGGAGACTATGGCTACACCTTC